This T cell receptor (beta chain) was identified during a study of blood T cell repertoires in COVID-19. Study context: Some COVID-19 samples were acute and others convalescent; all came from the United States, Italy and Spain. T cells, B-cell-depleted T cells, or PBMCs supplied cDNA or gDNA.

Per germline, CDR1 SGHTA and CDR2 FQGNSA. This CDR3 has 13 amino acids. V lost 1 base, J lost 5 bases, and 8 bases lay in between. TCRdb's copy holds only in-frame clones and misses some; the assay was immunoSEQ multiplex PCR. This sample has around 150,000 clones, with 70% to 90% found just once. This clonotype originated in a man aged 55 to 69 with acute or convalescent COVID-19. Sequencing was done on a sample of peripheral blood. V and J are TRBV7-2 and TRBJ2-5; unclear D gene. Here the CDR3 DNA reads TGTGCCAGCAGCTTAGTGGGCACGGAGACCCAGTACTTC. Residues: CASSLVGTETQYF.